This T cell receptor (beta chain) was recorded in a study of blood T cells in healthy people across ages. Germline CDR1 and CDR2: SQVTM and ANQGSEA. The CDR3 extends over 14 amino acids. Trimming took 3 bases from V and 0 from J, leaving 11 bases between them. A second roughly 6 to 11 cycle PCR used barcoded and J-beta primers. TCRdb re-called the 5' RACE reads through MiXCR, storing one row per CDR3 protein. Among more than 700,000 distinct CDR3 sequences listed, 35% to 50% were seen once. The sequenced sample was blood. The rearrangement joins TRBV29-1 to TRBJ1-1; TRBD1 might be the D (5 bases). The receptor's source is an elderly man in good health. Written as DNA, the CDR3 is TGCAGCGTTGATAGGAGGGGTATGAACACTGAAGCTTTCTTT. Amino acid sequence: CSVDRRGMNTEAFF.